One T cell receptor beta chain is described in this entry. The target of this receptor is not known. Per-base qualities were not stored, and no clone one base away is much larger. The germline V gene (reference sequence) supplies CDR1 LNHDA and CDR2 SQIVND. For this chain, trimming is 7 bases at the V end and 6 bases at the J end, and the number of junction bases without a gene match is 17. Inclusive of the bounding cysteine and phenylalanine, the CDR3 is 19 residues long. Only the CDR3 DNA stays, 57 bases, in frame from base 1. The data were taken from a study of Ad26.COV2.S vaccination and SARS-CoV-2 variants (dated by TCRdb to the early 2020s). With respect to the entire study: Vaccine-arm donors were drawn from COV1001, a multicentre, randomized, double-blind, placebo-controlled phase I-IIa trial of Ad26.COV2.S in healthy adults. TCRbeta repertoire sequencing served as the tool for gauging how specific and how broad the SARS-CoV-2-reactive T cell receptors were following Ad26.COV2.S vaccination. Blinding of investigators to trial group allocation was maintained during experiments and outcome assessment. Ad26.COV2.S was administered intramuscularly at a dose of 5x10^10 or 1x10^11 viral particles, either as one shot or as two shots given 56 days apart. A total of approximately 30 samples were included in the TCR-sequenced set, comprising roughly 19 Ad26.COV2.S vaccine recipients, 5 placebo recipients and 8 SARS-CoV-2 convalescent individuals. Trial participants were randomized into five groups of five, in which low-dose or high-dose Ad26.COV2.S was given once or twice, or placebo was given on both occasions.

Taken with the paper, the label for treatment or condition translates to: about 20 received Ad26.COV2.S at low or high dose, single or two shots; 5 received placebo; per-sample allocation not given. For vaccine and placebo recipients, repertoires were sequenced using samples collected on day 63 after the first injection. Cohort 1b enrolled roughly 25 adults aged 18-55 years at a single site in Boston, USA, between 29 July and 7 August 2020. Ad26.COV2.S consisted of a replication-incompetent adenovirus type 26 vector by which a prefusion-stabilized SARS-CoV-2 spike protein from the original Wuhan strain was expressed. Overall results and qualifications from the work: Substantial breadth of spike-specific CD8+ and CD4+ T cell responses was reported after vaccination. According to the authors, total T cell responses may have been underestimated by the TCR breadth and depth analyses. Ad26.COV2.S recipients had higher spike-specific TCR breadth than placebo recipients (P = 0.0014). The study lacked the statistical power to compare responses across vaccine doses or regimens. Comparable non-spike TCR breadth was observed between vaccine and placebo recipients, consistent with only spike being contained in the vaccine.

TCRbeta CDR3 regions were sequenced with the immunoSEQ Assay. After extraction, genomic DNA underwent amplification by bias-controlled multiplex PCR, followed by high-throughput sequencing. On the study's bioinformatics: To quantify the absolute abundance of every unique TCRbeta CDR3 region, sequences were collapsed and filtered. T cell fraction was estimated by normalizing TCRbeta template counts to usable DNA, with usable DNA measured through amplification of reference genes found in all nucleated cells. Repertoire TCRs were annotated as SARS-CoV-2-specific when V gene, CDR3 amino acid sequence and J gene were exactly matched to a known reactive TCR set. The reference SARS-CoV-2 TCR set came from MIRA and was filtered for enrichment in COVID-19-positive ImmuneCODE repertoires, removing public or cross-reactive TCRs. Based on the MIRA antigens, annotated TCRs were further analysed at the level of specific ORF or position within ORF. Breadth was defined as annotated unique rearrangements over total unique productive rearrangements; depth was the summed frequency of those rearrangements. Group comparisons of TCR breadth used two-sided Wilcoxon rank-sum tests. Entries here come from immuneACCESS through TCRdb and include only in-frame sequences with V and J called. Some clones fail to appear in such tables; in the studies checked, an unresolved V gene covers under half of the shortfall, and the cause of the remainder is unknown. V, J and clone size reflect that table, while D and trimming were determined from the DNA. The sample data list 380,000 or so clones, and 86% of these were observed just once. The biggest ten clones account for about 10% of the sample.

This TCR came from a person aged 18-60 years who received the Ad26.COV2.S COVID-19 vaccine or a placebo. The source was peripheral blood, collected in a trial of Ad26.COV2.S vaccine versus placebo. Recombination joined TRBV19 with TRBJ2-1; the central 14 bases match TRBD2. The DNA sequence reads TGTGCCAGTACCCCACCCCTGACTAGCGGGAGGGCCTCTGGCAATGAGCAGTTCTTC. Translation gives CASTPPLTSGRASGNEQFF.